A single count supports the clone carrying this T cell receptor beta chain. Antigen: not known. The CDR3 spans 14 residues. V trimming: 4 bases; J trimming: 6 bases; junction bases outside the gene matches: 8. Germline V gene lookup returns CDR1 ENHRY and CDR2 SYGVKD. This entry is derived from a study of T cell repertoires in cytomegalovirus infection. The overall study: In public TCR beta signatures, there were indications of both CMV infection and matching HLA type. Study results and limitations: Totalled public TCR beta family frequency picked out people who carried CMV plus the relevant HLA. There were HLA-C-restricted CMV-specific TCR beta clonotypes dominating the ex vivo response.

TCRdb re-called the reads with MiXCR, one entry per CDR3 protein. The sample yields about 740,000 distinct CDR3 sequences, approximately 34% seen once. Sequences were obtained from PBMCs. The chain carries TRBV10-3 and TRBJ1-2; 7 bases fit TRBD1. The sequence derives from a human donor in good health (CMV status not recorded). Some clones in this sample may be carry-over from other donors' samples. The CDR3 loop is CAISGHGQANGYTF. As DNA, the CDR3 is TGTGCCATCAGTGGCCACGGACAGGCGAATGGCTACACCTTC.